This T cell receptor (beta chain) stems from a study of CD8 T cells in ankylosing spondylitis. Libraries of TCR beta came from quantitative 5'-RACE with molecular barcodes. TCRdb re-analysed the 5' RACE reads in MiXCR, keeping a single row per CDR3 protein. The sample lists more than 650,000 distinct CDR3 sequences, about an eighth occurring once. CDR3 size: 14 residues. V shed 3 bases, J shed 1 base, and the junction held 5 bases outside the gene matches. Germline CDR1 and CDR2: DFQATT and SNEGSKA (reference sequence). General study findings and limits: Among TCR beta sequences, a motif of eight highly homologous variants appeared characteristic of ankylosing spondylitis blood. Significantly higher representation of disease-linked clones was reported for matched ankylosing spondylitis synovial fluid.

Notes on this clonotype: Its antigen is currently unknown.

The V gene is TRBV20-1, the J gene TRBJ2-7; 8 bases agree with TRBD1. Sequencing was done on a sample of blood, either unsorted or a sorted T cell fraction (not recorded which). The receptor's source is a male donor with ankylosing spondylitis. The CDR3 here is CSASLQGGSYEQYF. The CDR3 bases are TGCAGTGCTAGTCTACAGGGGGGATCCTACGAGCAGTACTTC.